This T cell receptor beta chain was identified in a study of yellow fever vaccine responses in identical twins. A single record per CDR3 protein comes from TCRdb applying MiXCR to the RT-PCR reads. The sample consists of under 25,000 distinct CDR3 sequences, over 65% of them appearing once. Germline CDR1 is SGDLS and CDR2 is YYNGEE. Trimming removed 4 bases from V and 5 bases from J, with 9 bases in between. The CDR3 has 12 amino acids. Specimen: T cells from blood (PBMCs), unsorted or a sorted subset (not recorded which), collected before or after yellow fever vaccination (not recorded which). The clonotype was recovered from a woman aged 18 to 35 who received the yellow fever vaccine. The genes are TRBV9 and TRBJ2-5; TRBD2 is a possible D gene (5 bases). Here the CDR3 reads CASSPVAETQYF. CDR3 coding DNA: TGTGCCAGCAGCCCGGTAGCGGAGACCCAGTACTTC.